These T cell receptor beta chains were read from a single sample in a study of T cell repertoires in cytomegalovirus infection. TCRdb processed the reads anew with MiXCR; each CDR3 protein has one entry. The sample includes more than 140,000 distinct CDR3 sequences, roughly 6% of them seen just once. The specimen sequenced was PBMCs. The source of these receptors is a human donor in good health (CMV status not recorded). Some clones in this sample may be carry-over from other donors' samples. The CDR3 runs from the conserved cysteine through the conserved F or W. D genes are given only for firm matches. Size values are once, few and many counts, or a class for expanded clones, and some rows have none.

len,abundance,v_gene,j_gene,d_gene,CDR3nt,CDR3aa
16,.,TRBV4-1,TRBJ2-7,.,TGCGCCAGCAGCCAGATCCGGGACACCAGGGATTACGAGCAGTACTTC,CASSQIRDTRDYEQYF
13,many,TRBV28,TRBJ1-1,.,TGTGCCAGCAGTGCCGGCGGGAAAATTGAAGCTTTCTTT,CASSAGGKIEAFF
15,few,TRBV7-6,TRBJ1-5,TRBD1,TGTGCCAGCAGCTTCTCGGGACAGAGGCTTCAGCCCCAGCATTTT,CASSFSGQRLQPQHF
12,.,TRBV29-1,TRBJ2-5,.,TGCAGCGTTGGGGCAGGGGCAGAGACCCAGTACTTC,CSVGAGAETQYF
15,few,TRBV2,TRBJ1-6,TRBD1,TGTGCCAGCACCGAGACAGGGGCAAGGAATTCACCCCTCCACTTT,CASTETGARNSPLHF
16,many,TRBV11-2,TRBJ2-1,TRBD2,TGTGCCAGCAGTAGCGGGGGGCTCGTCACCTACAATGAGCAGTTCTTC,CASSSGGLVTYNEQFF
13,.,TRBV11-1,TRBJ2-7,.,TGTGCCAGCAGCCCCCGGGCTAGCTGGGAGCAGTACTTC,CASSPRASWEQYF
14,.,TRBV7-9,TRBJ1-2,.,TGTGCCAGCACCCCTGCGGGGCAGCCCTATGGCTACACCTTC,CASTPAGQPYGYTF
14,many,TRBV4-2,TRBJ2-3,.,TGTGCCAGCAGCCAAGACCCCTCTGGGTGGTCGCAGTATTTT,CASSQDPSGWSQYF
17,many,TRBV27,TRBJ1-1,.,TGTGCCAGCAGTTTATGGATCCCCCTCGGGGCGGGCACTGAAGCTTTCTTT,CASSLWIPLGAGTEAFF
20,many,TRBV6-2/TRBV6-3,TRBJ1-5,.,TGTGCCAGCAGTCACTACAAAATGGAGTATCGGTACAGGATAAATCAGCCCCAGCATTTT,CASSHYKMEYRYRINQPQHF
15,few,TRBV12-3/TRBV12-4,TRBJ1-1,.,TGTGCCAGCAGCCCACGGGGGCACATGAACACTGAAGCTTTCTTT,CASSPRGHMNTEAFF
14,.,TRBV27,TRBJ1-5,.,TGTGCCAGCAGTCCAGGGTGGACAAATCAGCCCCAGCATTTT,CASSPGWTNQPQHF
14,.,TRBV7-7,TRBJ1-1,TRBD1,TGTGCTAGCAGCCCAGACAGGGAATCCACTGAAGCTTTCTTT,CASSPDRESTEAFF
14,few,TRBV7-2,TRBJ2-1,.,TGTGCCAGCAGCTTAGATCGTTCTCGCAATGAGCAGTTCTTC,CASSLDRSRNEQFF
16,.,TRBV20-1,TRBJ1-5,TRBD1,TGCAGTGCTAGAGAACCACAGGGGTTTGAGGATCAGCCCCAGCATTTT,CSAREPQGFEDQPQHF
14,.,TRBV7-4,TRBJ2-7,TRBD1,TGTGCCAGCAGCTTGAGGACAGGGTACAACGAGCAGTACTTC,CASSLRTGYNEQYF
14,many,TRBV7-2,TRBJ2-1,.,TGTGCCAGCAGCTTAGCGGGTGTAGGGGGTGAGCAGTTCTTC,CASSLAGVGGEQFF
17,many,TRBV7-8,TRBJ1-2,.,TGTGCCAGCAGCTTAGCGGGATCGAGACCGGGTGACTATGGCTACACCTTC,CASSLAGSRPGDYGYTF
13,many,TRBV7-3,TRBJ2-5,TRBD1,TGTGCCAGCAGTAGGGGACAGCAAGAGACCCAGTACTTC,CASSRGQQETQYF
15,many,TRBV6-2/TRBV6-3,TRBJ1-1,TRBD1,TGTGCCAGCAGTTACGCCCGACAGGGTAACCCTGAAGCTTTCTTT,CASSYARQGNPEAFF
16,few,TRBV2,TRBJ1-2,TRBD1,TGTGCCAGCAGTGATGTTGGGACAGCCCCTAACTATGGCTACACCTTC,CASSDVGTAPNYGYTF
16,many,TRBV19,TRBJ1-5,.,TGTGCCAGTAGTACTCGGGCCGAGTATAGCAATCAGCCCCAGCATTTT,CASSTRAEYSNQPQHF
15,many,TRBV7-2,TRBJ1-3,.,TGTGCCAGCAGCGTAACATCTGGGGCTGGAAACACCATATATTTT,CASSVTSGAGNTIYF
14,few,TRBV30,TRBJ1-5,TRBD1,TGTGCCTTATCGGGACAGGGCGGCAATCAGCCCCAGCATTTT,CALSGQGGNQPQHF
14,.,TRBV12-3/TRBV12-4,TRBJ1-2,.,TGTGCCAGCAGTATGGGCCCTACTGGCTATGGCTACACCTTC,CASSMGPTGYGYTF
16,many,TRBV7-2,TRBJ2-5,.,TGTGCCAGCAGCAAACAAACTAGAGGGGGCCAAGAGACCCAGTACTTC,CASSKQTRGGQETQYF
14,few,TRBV29-1,TRBJ2-3,TRBD2,TGCAGCACGACTCGGGGGGTAAGCACAGATACGCAGTATTTT,CSTTRGVSTDTQYF
14,.,TRBV20-1,TRBJ1-2,.,TGCAGTGCTAGAAGGCCCATTTCAGGGGAGGGCTACACCTTC,CSARRPISGEGYTF
15,many,TRBV5-5,TRBJ2-7,.,TGTGCCAGCAGCCCGACCATCCTCAACTCCTACGAGCAGTACTTC,CASSPTILNSYEQYF
13,many,TRBV7-2,TRBJ1-1,.,TGTGCCAGCAGCTTGGGGGTTTACACTGAAGCTTTCTTT,CASSLGVYTEAFF
16,few,TRBV15,TRBJ2-1,TRBD1,TGTGCCACCGGGACAGGGGGCGCGAGGACCTACAATGAGCAGTTCTTC,CATGTGGARTYNEQFF
14,.,TRBV6-6,TRBJ1-1,.,TGTGCCAGCAGTTACTCTGACCGGACCACTGAAGCTTTCTTT,CASSYSDRTTEAFF
14,many,TRBV28,TRBJ1-6,.,TGTGCCGGGGGACATACCGCATTAGGGGCACCCCTCCACTTT,CAGGHTALGAPLHF
16,.,TRBV25-1,TRBJ1-6,TRBD1,TGTGCCAGCAGTGATCTCCGGGACAGACAAGAAGGACCCCTCCACTTT,CASSDLRDRQEGPLHF
13,.,TRBV28,TRBJ2-2,.,TGTGCCAGCAAGGTACAGGTCGGCGGGGAGCTGTTTTTT,CASKVQVGGELFF
17,few,TRBV6-5,TRBJ2-3,.,TGTGCCAGCTCCAGTATTTCGGGGGGCACCTCCACAGATACGCAGTATTTT,CASSSISGGTSTDTQYF
17,.,TRBV2,TRBJ2-1,TRBD2,TGTGCCAGCAAGAGAACCCTTCTAGCGGGGGACTACAATGAGCAGTTCTTC,CASKRTLLAGDYNEQFF
15,many,TRBV7-3,TRBJ2-7,TRBD1,TGTGCCAGCAGCCTAGCCGGGACAGCGGACTACGAGCAGTACTTC,CASSLAGTADYEQYF
16,.,TRBV7-3,TRBJ2-7,TRBD1,TGTGCCAGCAGCTTAACCGACAGGGCGAGCTCCTACGAGCAGTACTTC,CASSLTDRASSYEQYF
13,.,TRBV10-3,TRBJ2-7,.,TGTGCCATCAGTGAGCGGGGCTCCTACGAGCAGTACTTC,CAISERGSYEQYF
13,many,TRBV7-2,TRBJ2-5,.,TGTGCCAGCAGCATCCGTAGTAAAGAGACCCAGTACTTC,CASSIRSKETQYF
16,.,TRBV18,TRBJ2-1,TRBD2,TGTGCCAGCTCCCGGAGGCGGGGGGCTACCCAGGATGAGCAGTTCTTC,CASSRRRGATQDEQFF
14,many,TRBV7-2,TRBJ2-5,.,TGTGCCAGCAGCTTAGATCAGACCCTGGAGACCCAGTACTTC,CASSLDQTLETQYF
13,.,TRBV5-1,TRBJ1-2,.,TGCGCCAGCAGCTTGTCAGGGGTTGATGGCTACACCTTC,CASSLSGVDGYTF
18,many,TRBV7-2,TRBJ2-1,TRBD2,TGTGCCAGCAGCTTAACGGGCGGGGGGGCTCTCCCCTACAATGAGCAGTTCTTC,CASSLTGGGALPYNEQFF
17,few,TRBV18,TRBJ1-4,TRBD1,TGTGCCAGCTCACCAGCGACAGGGTCGCGGTCTAATGAAAAACTGTTTTTT,CASSPATGSRSNEKLFF